Presented here are 6 T cell receptor beta chains from one specimen sequenced in a study of CXCR3-negative and CXCR3-positive naive CD8 T cells. The libraries of TRB cDNA were constructed through 5' RACE using UMI labels. From its re-call of the 5' RACE reads, TCRdb lists each CDR3 protein once, without DNA. The table lists over 70,000 distinct CDR3 sequences. Sequencing was carried out using naive CXCR3- CD8+ T cells from blood. The subset: CD45RO-CCR7+CD27+CD95- naive CD8+ T cells lacking CXCR3 (TNR3-). The source of these receptors is a human donor in good health. Some clones in this sample may be carry-over from other donors' samples.

The rearrangement uses TRBV7-9 and TRBJ2-3; TCRdb's D call of TRBD2 is untestable without DNA. CDR1 is SEHNR, CDR2 FQNEAQ, per germline (reference sequence). The CDR3 covers 15 residues. This chain's CDR3 is CASSLTSKYTDTQYF.

The chain combines TRBV3-1 with TRBJ1-1. The CDR3 totals 13 residues. Germline CDR1 is LGHDT and CDR2 is YNNKEL (reference sequence). The CDR3 spells CASSQVGEPEAFF.

The chain joins TRBV7-9 to TRBJ1-4. CDR3 length: 14 amino acids. The germline V gene encodes CDR1 SEHNR and CDR2 FQNEAQ (reference sequence). The CDR3 loop reads CASSLEGWDEKLFF.

V and J are TRBV7-3 and TRBJ1-1; with no DNA, the TCRdb D assignment of TRBD1 cannot be verified. CDR3 size: 15 residues. Per germline, CDR1 SGHTA and CDR2 FQGTGA. The chain's CDR3 is CASSLQGKSNTEAFF.

The chain recombines TRBV28 with TRBJ2-1; TCRdb returns TRBD2, unconfirmable since there is no DNA. Looked up from germline, CDR1 is MDHEN and CDR2 is SYDVKM. This CDR3 spans 13 amino acids. The CDR3 here is CASSLGTSGRKFF.

This sequence joins TRBV3-1 and TRBJ2-1. Germline CDR1 and CDR2: LGHDT and YNNKEL (reference sequence). The CDR3 sequence is 15 residues long. CDR3 sequence: CASSQETSAYNEQFF.